This T cell receptor (beta chain) came from a study of blood T cell repertoires in COVID-19. Across the study: Sources were T cells, B-cell-depleted T cells, or PBMCs; the material itself was cDNA or gDNA.

How the authors handled the data: Scientists estimated how many nucleated cells there were by amplifying reference gene primers. Sequenced by immunoSEQ multiplex PCR; TCRdb stores in-frame clones only, minus some. Clone size and the V and J calls come from that table; the DNA yielded D and trimming. The sample has about 210,000 clones, approximately 90% seen once. This clone was recorded a few times. This sample includes further DNA sequences coding for the same CDR3. This CDR3 is built from 14 residues. The germline V gene has CDR1 SGHTA and CDR2 FQGNSA. The V gene end was trimmed by 4 bases and the J gene end by 4 bases; junction bases not matched to a gene: 1.

Sequenced material: peripheral blood. The chain is built from TRBV7-2 and TRBJ2-5, with 12 bases identical to TRBD2. The origin of this receptor is a man between 65 and 79 years old with acute or convalescent COVID-19. The CDR3 DNA is TGTGCCAGCAGCTCGGGACTAGCGGGAGAGACCCAGTACTTC. Translation gives CASSSGLAGETQYF.